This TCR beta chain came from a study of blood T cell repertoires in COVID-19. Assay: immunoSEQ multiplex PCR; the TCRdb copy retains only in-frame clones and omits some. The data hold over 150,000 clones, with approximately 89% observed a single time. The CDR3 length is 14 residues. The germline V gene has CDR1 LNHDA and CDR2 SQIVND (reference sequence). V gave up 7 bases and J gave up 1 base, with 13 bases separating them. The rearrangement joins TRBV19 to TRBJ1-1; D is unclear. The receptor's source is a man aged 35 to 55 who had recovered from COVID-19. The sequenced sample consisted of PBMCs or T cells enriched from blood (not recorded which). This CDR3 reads CASMNTEKNTEAFF. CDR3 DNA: TGTGCCAGTATGAACACGGAGAAGAACACTGAAGCTTTCTTT. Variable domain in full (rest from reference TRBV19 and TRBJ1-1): DGGITQSPKYLFRKEGQNVTLSCEQNLNHDAMYWYRQDPGQGLRLIYYSQIVNDFQKGDIAEGYSVSREKKESFPLTVTSAQKNPTAFYLCASMNTEKNTEAFFGQGTRLTVV.